This T cell receptor beta chain was profiled in a study of T cells after yellow fever vaccination. One entry per CDR3 protein, called by TCRdb with MiXCR from the 5' RACE reads. The repertoire consists of some 100,000 distinct CDR3 sequences, with around 6.7% occurring once and the leading ten covering 2.7%. V was shortened by 6 bases and J by 4 bases, with 21 bases between the two germline ends. CDR3 size: 16 residues. The germline CDR1 and CDR2 sequences are SGDLS and YYNGEE. This clonotype was observed many times. This sample comprised CD4+ T cells sorted from PBMCs, obtained roughly 46 days after the first yellow fever vaccination. This TCR was recovered from a man younger than 30 who received the YFV17D yellow fever vaccine. This chain joins TRBV9 and TRBJ2-3; the D gene is possibly TRBD2 (5 bases). The CDR3 region is CASKSGSDLRADTQYF. The CDR3 DNA reads TGTGCCAGCAAGTCGGGATCCGACCTGCGTGCAGATACGCAGTATTTT.